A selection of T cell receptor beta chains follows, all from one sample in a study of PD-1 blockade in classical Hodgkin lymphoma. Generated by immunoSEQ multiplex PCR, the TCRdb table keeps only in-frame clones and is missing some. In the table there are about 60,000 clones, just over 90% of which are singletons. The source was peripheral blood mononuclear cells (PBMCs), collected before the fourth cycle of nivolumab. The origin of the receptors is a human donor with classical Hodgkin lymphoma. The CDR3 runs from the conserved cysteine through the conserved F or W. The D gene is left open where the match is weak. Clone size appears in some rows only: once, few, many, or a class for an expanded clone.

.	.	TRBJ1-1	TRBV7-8	CASSTLDSYEAFF	TGTGCCAGCAGCACCCTAGACAGCTATGAAGCTTTCTTT
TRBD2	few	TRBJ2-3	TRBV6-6	CATGRGSGAQYF	TGTGCCACGGGTAGAGGTAGCGGGGCGCAGTATTTT
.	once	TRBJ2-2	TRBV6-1	CATYNTGELFF	TGTGCCACATATAACACCGGGGAGCTGTTTTTT
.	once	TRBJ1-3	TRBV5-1	CASSTSTGESGNTIYF	TGCGCCAGCAGCACTTCTACGGGGGAGTCTGGAAACACCATATATTTT
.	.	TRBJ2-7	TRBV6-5	CASSRTAGLAYEQYF	TGTGCCAGCAGTCGAACAGCGGGCTTAGCCTACGAGCAGTACTTC
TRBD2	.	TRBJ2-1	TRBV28	CASSSIPLDLSEYRLAGGQSEQFF	TGTGCCAGCAGTTCCATCCCCCTTGATCTGTCGGAATATCGACTAGCGGGGGGGCAAAGTGAGCAGTTCTTC
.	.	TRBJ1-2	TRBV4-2	CASSQDLGRDYGYTF	TGTGCCAGCAGCCAAGACTTGGGACGCGATTATGGCTACACCTTC
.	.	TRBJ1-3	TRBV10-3	CATRTGNTIYF	TGTGCCACCAGGACTGGAAACACCATATATTTT
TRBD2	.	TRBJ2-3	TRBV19	CASSMVSGMSDTQYF	TGTGCCAGTAGTATGGTTAGCGGGATGTCAGATACGCAGTATTTT
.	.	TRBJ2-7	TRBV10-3	CAISDIFRSYEQYF	TGTGCCATCAGTGACATTTTTCGTTCCTACGAGCAGTACTTC
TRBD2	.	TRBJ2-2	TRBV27	CASSTAGGPTGELFF	TGTGCCAGCAGTACAGCGGGAGGGCCGACCGGGGAGCTGTTTTTT
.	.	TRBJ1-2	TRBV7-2	CASSSGPYGYTF	TGTGCCAGCAGCTCCGGACCTTATGGCTACACCTTC
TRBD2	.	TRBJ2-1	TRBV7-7	CASSQGLAGYNEQFF	TGTGCCAGCAGCCAGGGACTAGCGGGGTACAATGAGCAGTTCTTC
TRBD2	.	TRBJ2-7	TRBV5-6	CASSSKRGGTGYEQYF	TGTGCCAGCAGCTCTAAGCGGGGGGGAACAGGCTACGAGCAGTACTTC
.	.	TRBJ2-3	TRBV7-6	CASSLFDGQSTDTQYF	TGTGCCAGCAGCTTATTCGACGGACAGAGCACAGATACGCAGTATTTT
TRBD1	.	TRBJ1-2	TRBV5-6	CASSPSDRDYGYTF	TGTGCCAGCAGCCCTAGCGACAGGGACTATGGCTACACCTTC
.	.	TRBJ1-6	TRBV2	CASSGAGAYNSPLHF	TGTGCCAGCAGTGGGGCGGGCGCCTATAATTCACCCCTCCACTTT
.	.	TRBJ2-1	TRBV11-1	CASSLGGAPYNEQFF	TGTGCCAGCAGCTTAGGGGGGGCCCCCTACAATGAGCAGTTCTTC
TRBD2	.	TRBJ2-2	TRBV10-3	CAISESSGGYTGELFF	TGTGCCATCAGTGAGTCGAGCGGGGGCTACACCGGGGAGCTGTTTTTT
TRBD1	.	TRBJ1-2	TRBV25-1	CASSTTGMGYGYTF	TGTGCCAGCAGCACGACAGGGATGGGTTATGGCTACACCTTC
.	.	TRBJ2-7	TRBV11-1	CASSPPGVYEQYF	TGTGCCAGCAGCCCGCCGGGGGTCTACGAGCAGTACTTC
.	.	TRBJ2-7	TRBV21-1	CASRPGTGGSSYEQYF	TGTGCCAGCCGTCCCGGGACAGGGGGCAGCTCCTACGAGCAGTACTTC
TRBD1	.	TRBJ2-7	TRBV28	CASSFGGTGTLEQYF	TGTGCCAGCAGTTTCGGCGGGACAGGGACACTCGAGCAGTACTTC
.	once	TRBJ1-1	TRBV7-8	CASSLAGRNTEAFF	TGTGCCAGCAGCTTAGCAGGGAGGAACACTGAAGCTTTCTTT
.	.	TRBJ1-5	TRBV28	CASSPRRASNQPQHF	TGTGCCAGCAGTCCCCGGAGGGCGAGCAATCAGCCCCAGCATTTT
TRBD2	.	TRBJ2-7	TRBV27	CASSFRGRLYEQYF	TGTGCCAGCAGTTTCCGCGGGAGACTTTACGAGCAGTACTTC
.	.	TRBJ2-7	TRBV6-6	CASSYSTGRGWSEQYF	TGTGCCAGCAGTTACTCGACGGGGAGGGGGTGGAGCGAGCAGTACTTC
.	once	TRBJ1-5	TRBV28	CASSRDPPNQPQHF	TGTGCCAGCAGTCGGGACCCTCCGAATCAGCCCCAGCATTTT
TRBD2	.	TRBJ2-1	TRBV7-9	CASSTRQTSGGYGEQFF	TGTGCCAGCAGCACGCGCCAGACTAGCGGGGGGTATGGTGAGCAGTTCTTC
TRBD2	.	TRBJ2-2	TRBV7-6	CASSPLAGGGTGELFF	TGTGCCAGCAGCCCCCTTGCGGGAGGGGGGACCGGGGAGCTGTTTTTT
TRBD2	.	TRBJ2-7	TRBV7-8	CASSLGPSGRWPYEQYF	TGTGCCAGCAGCTTGGGCCCTAGCGGGAGATGGCCCTACGAGCAGTACTTC
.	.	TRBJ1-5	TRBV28	CASSLWSGTADPNQPQHF	TGTGCCAGCAGTTTATGGTCGGGGACGGCTGACCCCAATCAGCCCCAGCATTTT
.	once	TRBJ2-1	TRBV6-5	CASTHRGEQFF	TGTGCCAGCACCCATCGAGGGGAGCAGTTCTTC
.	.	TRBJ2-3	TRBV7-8	CASSYRDSPDTQYF	TGTGCCAGCAGCTACCGGGACTCCCCGGATACGCAGTATTTT
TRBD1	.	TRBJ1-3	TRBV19	CASSIDLGQGVSGNTIYF	TGTGCCAGTAGTATAGATCTGGGACAGGGGGTCTCTGGAAACACCATATATTTT
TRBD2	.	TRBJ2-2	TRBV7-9	CASSTPSGWETGELFF	TGTGCCAGCAGCACCCCTAGCGGGTGGGAGACCGGGGAGCTGTTTTTT
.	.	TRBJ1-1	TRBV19	CASSWGGGNTEAFF	TGTGCCAGTAGCTGGGGAGGGGGTAACACTGAAGCTTTCTTT
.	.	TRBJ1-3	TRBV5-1	CASSLEHHRDSGNTIYF	TGCGCCAGCAGCTTGGAACATCACAGGGACTCTGGAAACACCATATATTTT
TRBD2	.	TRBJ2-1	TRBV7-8	CASSRTSGTSSYNEQFF	TGTGCCAGCAGCCGGACTAGCGGGACAAGCTCCTACAATGAGCAGTTCTTC
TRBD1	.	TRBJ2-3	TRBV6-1	CASSEAFKGQGTADTQYF	TGTGCCAGCAGTGAAGCTTTCAAGGGGCAGGGGACAGCAGATACGCAGTATTTT
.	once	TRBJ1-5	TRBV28	CASSLGESNQPQHF	TGTGCCAGCAGTCTTGGAGAAAGCAATCAGCCCCAGCATTTT
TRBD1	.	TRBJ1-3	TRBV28	CASSSGQNSGNTIYF	TGTGCCAGCAGTTCGGGACAGAACTCTGGAAACACCATATATTTT
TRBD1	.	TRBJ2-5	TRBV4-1	CASSQDRWDRGYF	TGCGCCAGCAGCCAAGATCGTTGGGACAGGGGGTACTTC
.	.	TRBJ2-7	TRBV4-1	CASSQEMGGWEQYF	TGCGCCAGCAGCCAAGAAATGGGTGGATGGGAGCAGTACTTC
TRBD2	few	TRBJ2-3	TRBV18	CASSPVAGVTDTQYF	TGTGCCAGCTCACCAGTAGCGGGAGTAACAGATACGCAGTATTTT
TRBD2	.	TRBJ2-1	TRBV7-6	CASSLGPGLAGGAGGNEQFF	TGTGCCAGCAGCTTAGGGCCGGGACTAGCGGGGGGAGCGGGGGGCAATGAGCAGTTCTTC
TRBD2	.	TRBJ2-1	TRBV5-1	CASSAPGTSYFNEQFF	TGCGCCAGCAGCGCTCCCGGGACTAGCTACTTCAATGAGCAGTTCTTC
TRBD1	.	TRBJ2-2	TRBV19	CATRDRVSTGELFF	TGTGCCACCCGGGACAGGGTGTCCACCGGGGAGCTGTTTTTT
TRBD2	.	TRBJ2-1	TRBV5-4	CASRLVAGTYNEQFF	TGTGCCAGCAGGCTGGTAGCGGGAACCTACAATGAGCAGTTCTTC
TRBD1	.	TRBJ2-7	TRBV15	CATSRTGSPYEQYF	TGTGCCACCAGCCGGACAGGGAGTCCCTACGAGCAGTACTTC
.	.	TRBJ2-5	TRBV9	CASSVGVYQETQYF	TGTGCCAGCAGCGTAGGGGTCTACCAAGAGACCCAGTACTTC
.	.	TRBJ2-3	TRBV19	CASSMELFLDTQYF	TGTGCCAGTAGTATGGAACTTTTTTTAGATACGCAGTATTTT
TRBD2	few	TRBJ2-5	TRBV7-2	CASSLGGGASETQYF	TGTGCCAGCAGCTTAGGCGGGGGGGCCAGTGAGACCCAGTACTTC
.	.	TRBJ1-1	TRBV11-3	CASSLGQNTEAFF	TGTGCCAGCAGCTTAGGGCAGAACACTGAAGCTTTCTTT
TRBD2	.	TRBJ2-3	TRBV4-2	CASSQDPLGSGRATTQYF	TGTGCCAGCAGCCAAGACCCCCTGGGGAGCGGGAGGGCCACTACGCAGTATTTT
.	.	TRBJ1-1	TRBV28	CASSFPQNTEAFF	TGTGCCAGCAGTTTCCCCCAGAACACTGAAGCTTTCTTT